This TCR beta chain was sequenced in a study of blood T cell repertoires in COVID-19. For the study at large: The samples span acute and convalescent COVID-19 from the United States, Italy and Spain. Sources were T cells, B-cell-depleted T cells, or PBMCs; the material itself was cDNA or gDNA.

CDR3 length equals 15 residues. Trimming cost V 5 bases and J 7 bases; bases outside gene matches: 10. Germline assignment: CDR1 KGHDR and CDR2 SFDVKD. Original processing methods: Counts of nucleated cells, estimated from reference gene primer amplification, were obtained. Sequencing used immunoSEQ multiplex PCR; TCRdb keeps in-frame clones, though not all of them. The V and J calls and clone size were taken over from that table, and D and trimming were inferred from the DNA. The sample contains about 270,000 clones, 87% of which appear only once. The clonotype originates from a woman aged 45-65 years with acute or convalescent COVID-19. The chain joins TRBV24-1 to TRBJ1-5, with 7 bases matching TRBD1. Sequencing was carried out using peripheral blood. In DNA form, the CDR3 reads TGTGCCACCAGTGGAGGGGGCCTATTTTGGCAGCCCCAGCATTTT. This sequence encodes CATSGGGLFWQPQHF.